This record looks at one T cell receptor (beta chain) sequence and its context. No antigen is known for it. This sample stems from a study of human T cells and chemical hapten exposure. The study, taken as a whole, reports: Having alopecia, donors may respond immunologically unlike healthy people. Controls formed significantly fewer large CDR3 similarity clusters than expanded TCRs did.

As handled by the study authors: Samples ranged from 23,224 to 690,600 TCRs, with a median of roughly 95,000. TCRdb passed the RACE reads through MiXCR, listing each CDR3 protein once. Here the V and J calls rest on TCRdb's processing, not on the authors' analysis. This sample has fewer than 500,000 distinct CDR3 sequences, with roughly 5% found just once. Time point indicated: patch test 1, 2 weeks after DPC sensitization. Treatment meaning: therapeutic diphenylcyclopropenone sensitization with weekly scalp DPC. The clonotype originates from a woman aged 50 to 65 with alopecia areata. Some clones in this sample may be carry-over from other donors' samples. The sample consisted of whole blood, taken in connection with sensitization to the hapten diphenylcyclopropenone (DPC).

CDR3 protein: CASGLWGTGGLTEAFF. The CDR3 DNA follows: TGTGCTAGTGGTTTGTGGGGGACAGGGGGCCTCACTGAAGCTTTCTTT. The chain uses TRBV12-5 and TRBJ1-1, with 12 bases that match TRBD1. V lost 2 bases, J lost 4 bases, and 5 bases stayed unmatched. This CDR3 has 16 amino acids. In germline, CDR1 is LGHNT, CDR2 FRNRAP. Using reference TRBV12-5 and TRBJ1-1 for the parts outside the CDR3, the full variable domain is DARVTQTPRHKVTEMGQEVTMRCQPILGHNTVFWYRQTMMQGLELLAYFRNRAPLDDSGMPKDRFSAEMPDATLATLKIQPSEPRDSAVYFCASGLWGTGGLTEAFFGQGTRLTVV.